Listed below are T cell receptor beta chains from one sample, sequenced in a study of CD8 T cells in Susac syndrome. Via MiXCR, TCRdb re-called the immunoSEQ multiplex PCR reads, giving one row per CDR3 protein. This table has just over 150,000 distinct CDR3 sequences, nearly 97% appearing once. The sample taken for sequencing was CD8+ T cells from PBMCs. These receptors were taken from a human donor with multiple sclerosis. CDR3s include the opening cysteine and the closing phenylalanine or tryptophan. The D gene is left open where the match is weak. For some rows the clone size is stated as once, few or many, or as a class when expanded; others skip it.

>TRBV4-1|.|.|TRBJ2-5
CASSQPVPAQETQYF
TGCGCCAGCAGCCAACCAGTCCCGGCACAAGAGACCCAGTACTTC
>TRBV20-1|.|.|TRBJ2-1
CSARDEVYNEQFF
TGCAGTGCTAGAGATGAGGTATACAATGAGCAGTTCTTC
>TRBV5-1|.|.|TRBJ1-6
CASSFSQGYNSPLHF
TGCGCCAGCAGCTTCTCACAGGGTTATAATTCACCCCTCCACTTT
>TRBV7-3|.|.|TRBJ1-2
CASSLAGNGYTF
TGTGCCAGCAGCTTAGCAGGGAACGGCTACACCTTC
>TRBV7-9|.|TRBD2|TRBJ2-1
CASSPSGGPGEQFF
TGTGCCAGCAGCCCAAGCGGGGGGCCGGGTGAGCAGTTCTTC
>TRBV6-5|.|TRBD2|TRBJ2-1
CASSYDGTSWDEQFF
TGTGCCAGCAGTTACGACGGGACTAGCTGGGATGAGCAGTTCTTC
>TRBV30|.|.|TRBJ2-3
CALGDTQYF
TGTGCCTTGGGTGATACGCAGTATTTT
>TRBV15|.|.|TRBJ1-2
CATSGESRPSVNYGYTF
TGTGCCACCAGCGGCGAGAGTCGACCAAGTGTTAACTATGGCTACACCTTC
>TRBV29-1|.|TRBD1|TRBJ1-1
CSVETPGQRAVNTEAFF
TGCAGCGTTGAAACCCCGGGACAGCGGGCCGTGAACACTGAAGCTTTCTTT
>TRBV5-4|.|TRBD2|TRBJ2-7
CATGEGGHEQYF
TGTGCCACCGGGGAGGGAGGCCACGAGCAGTACTTC
>TRBV15|.|.|TRBJ2-1
CATSRFYDEQFF
TGTGCCACCAGCAGATTCTACGATGAGCAGTTCTTC
>TRBV30|.|.|TRBJ1-3
CAWSHGTSGNTIYF
TGTGCCTGGAGCCACGGTACCTCTGGAAACACCATATATTTT
>TRBV20-1|.|.|TRBJ1-2
CSARRTANYGYTF
TGCAGTGCCCGTCGGACAGCCAACTATGGCTACACCTTC
>TRBV29-1|once|.|TRBJ2-1
CSVEDGRGGSNEQFF
TGCAGCGTTGAAGATGGGAGGGGGGGCTCCAATGAGCAGTTCTTC
>TRBV27|once|.|TRBJ1-2
CASSPSWGGIDGYTF
TGTGCCAGCAGTCCGAGCTGGGGAGGGATTGATGGCTACACCTTC
>TRBV5-1|.|TRBD2|TRBJ2-1
CASSFSIAGVAYNEQFF
TGCGCCAGCAGCTTCAGCATAGCGGGGGTGGCCTACAATGAGCAGTTCTTC
>TRBV29-1|.|.|TRBJ1-3
CSVSWGDTIYF
TGCAGCGTTTCTTGGGGTGACACCATATATTTT
>TRBV5-4|.|.|TRBJ2-3
CASKEEGTQYF
TGTGCCAGCAAGGAGGAGGGTACGCAGTATTTT
>TRBV20-1|.|TRBD1|TRBJ1-2
CSAPGTGLSGYTF
TGCAGTGCCCCCGGGACAGGGTTAAGTGGCTACACCTTC
>TRBV30|.|.|TRBJ2-7
CAWSVFGGEQYF
TGTGCCTGGAGTGTATTTGGCGGCGAGCAGTACTTC
>TRBV7-6|.|.|TRBJ1-1
CASSLDPSTGTEAFF
TGTGCCAGCAGCTTGGATCCCTCGACGGGTACTGAAGCTTTCTTT
>TRBV15|.|.|TRBJ1-2
CATRSSSGDGYGYTF
TGTGCCACCAGATCCTCTTCAGGGGATGGATATGGCTACACCTTC
>TRBV29-1|.|.|TRBJ1-1
CSASTGNTEAFF
TGCAGCGCCTCGACAGGGAACACTGAAGCTTTCTTT
>TRBV30|.|.|TRBJ1-1
CAWSLGAGDTEAFF
TGTGCCTGGAGTTTGGGGGCAGGGGACACTGAAGCTTTCTTT
>TRBV30|.|TRBD2|TRBJ2-1
CALASGAVSYNEQFF
TGTGCCCTAGCTAGCGGGGCTGTCTCCTACAATGAGCAGTTCTTC
>TRBV4-1|.|.|TRBJ2-2
CASSAAVSSTGELFF
TGCGCCAGCAGCGCTGCTGTCAGTTCCACCGGGGAGCTGTTTTTT
>TRBV7-3|.|.|TRBJ1-1
CASREGQGGTEAFF
TGTGCCAGCAGGGAGGGGCAGGGCGGAACTGAAGCTTTCTTT
>TRBV9|once|TRBD2|TRBJ2-3
CASSVSGVTDTQYF
TGTGCCAGCAGCGTCAGCGGGGTCACAGATACGCAGTATTTT
>TRBV9|.|TRBD1|TRBJ1-1
CASSETGTGTPAFF
TGTGCCAGCAGCGAGACCGGGACAGGGACCCCGGCTTTCTTT
>TRBV30|.|.|TRBJ2-1
CAWRSTDYNEQFF
TGTGCCTGGAGATCCACGGATTACAATGAGCAGTTCTTC
>TRBV29-1|.|.|TRBJ2-3
CSVSPATGMMDTQYF
TGCAGCGTCTCTCCAGCTACAGGGATGATGGATACGCAGTATTTT
>TRBV11-2|.|.|TRBJ1-1
CASSFGDEAFF
TGTGCCAGCAGCTTTGGGGACGAAGCTTTCTTT
>TRBV12-3/TRBV12-4|.|.|TRBJ2-5
CASSLQSLQVTQYF
TGTGCCAGCAGTTTACAGTCACTACAGGTGACCCAGTACTTC
>TRBV12-3/TRBV12-4|.|.|TRBJ1-1
CASSLTAGTEAFF
TGTGCCAGCAGTTTGACAGCGGGCACTGAAGCTTTCTTT
>TRBV29-1|.|.|TRBJ2-1
CSVEDWSPNEQFF
TGCAGCGTTGAAGATTGGAGCCCCAATGAGCAGTTCTTC
>TRBV7-9|.|TRBD2|TRBJ2-1
CASSLDSGVHNEQFF
TGTGCCAGCAGCCTCGACAGCGGGGTCCATAATGAGCAGTTCTTC
>TRBV13|.|.|TRBJ2-1
CASSSGVVPSSYNEQFF
TGTGCCAGCAGCTCAGGGGTGGTCCCGAGCTCCTACAATGAGCAGTTCTTC
>TRBV25-1|.|.|TRBJ1-2
CASSEGPGHASYGYTF
TGTGCCAGCAGTGAAGGACCTGGACACGCGAGCTATGGCTACACCTTC
>TRBV4-1|.|.|TRBJ2-3
CASSQELPDTQYF
TGCGCCAGCAGCCAAGAGCTTCCAGATACGCAGTATTTT
>TRBV7-2|.|TRBD2|TRBJ2-1
CASSFGTSGWGEQFF
TGTGCCAGCAGCTTCGGGACTAGCGGTTGGGGGGAGCAGTTCTTC
>TRBV9|.|.|TRBJ2-5
CASSEAGTSVETQYF
TGTGCCAGCAGTGAAGCCGGGACCTCCGTGGAGACCCAGTACTTC
>TRBV15|.|.|TRBJ2-7
CATSPDSYEQYF
TGTGCCACCAGTCCCGACAGCTACGAGCAGTACTTC
>TRBV20-1|.|.|TRBJ1-1
CSVAPPQSEAFF
TGCAGCGTTGCCCCCCCACAGAGTGAAGCTTTCTTT
>TRBV30|.|.|TRBJ1-2
CAWGDVEGHYGYTF
TGTGCCTGGGGTGACGTGGAGGGGCACTATGGCTACACCTTC
>TRBV4-1|once|TRBD1|TRBJ2-7
CASSQGVGQEYEQYF
TGCGCCAGCAGCCAAGGCGTCGGACAGGAATACGAGCAGTACTTC
>TRBV19|.|TRBD1|TRBJ2-7
CASGPGGFYEQYF
TGTGCCAGCGGTCCAGGGGGCTTCTACGAGCAGTACTTC
>TRBV29-1|.|TRBD1|TRBJ2-2
CSVELDREGTTGELFF
TGCAGCGTTGAACTGGACAGGGAAGGCACCACCGGGGAGCTGTTTTTT
>TRBV7-9|once|.|TRBJ1-1
CASSFGRMNTEAFF
TGTGCCAGCAGCTTCGGACGGATGAACACTGAAGCTTTCTTT
>TRBV20-1|once|.|TRBJ2-3
CSARELFGPRGTDTQYF
TGCAGTGCTAGAGAGCTATTCGGACCCCGCGGAACAGATACGCAGTATTTT
>TRBV11-1|.|.|TRBJ2-1
CASSSTSGDNEQFF
TGTGCCAGCAGCTCGACCTCGGGGGACAATGAGCAGTTCTTC
>TRBV27|.|.|TRBJ2-1
CASSLSWGLGDEQFF
TGTGCCAGCAGTTTATCTTGGGGTTTAGGGGATGAGCAGTTCTTC
>TRBV3-1|.|TRBD2|TRBJ2-1
CASSLPAGGHNEQFF
TGTGCCAGCAGCCTCCCGGCGGGGGGGCACAATGAGCAGTTCTTC
>TRBV3-1|.|.|TRBJ2-3
CASSDADGEGIAHDTQYF
TGTGCCAGCAGCGATGCTGACGGCGAGGGGATTGCCCACGATACGCAGTATTTT
>TRBV9|.|.|TRBJ2-2
CATRKGHDTGELFF
TGTGCCACGCGGAAAGGACACGACACCGGGGAGCTGTTTTTT
>TRBV12-3/TRBV12-4|.|TRBD2|TRBJ2-1
CASSSGGYSEQFF
TGTGCCAGTTCTAGCGGGGGATATAGTGAGCAGTTCTTC
>TRBV5-6|.|.|TRBJ1-5
CASSQQRGDRPQHF
TGTGCCAGCAGTCAACAACGAGGGGACCGGCCCCAGCATTTT
>TRBV9|.|TRBD2|TRBJ2-7
CASSAGGASYYEQYF
TGTGCCAGCAGCGCGGGGGGAGCGTCTTACTACGAGCAGTACTTC
>TRBV12-3/TRBV12-4|.|.|TRBJ1-6
CASSSPDGFGNSPLHF
TGTGCCAGCAGTTCCCCGGACGGGTTCGGTAATTCACCCCTCCACTTT
>TRBV4-2|.|TRBD2|TRBJ2-1
CASSRETSGGLDEQFF
TGTGCCAGCAGCCGAGAAACTAGCGGGGGGCTCGATGAGCAGTTCTTC